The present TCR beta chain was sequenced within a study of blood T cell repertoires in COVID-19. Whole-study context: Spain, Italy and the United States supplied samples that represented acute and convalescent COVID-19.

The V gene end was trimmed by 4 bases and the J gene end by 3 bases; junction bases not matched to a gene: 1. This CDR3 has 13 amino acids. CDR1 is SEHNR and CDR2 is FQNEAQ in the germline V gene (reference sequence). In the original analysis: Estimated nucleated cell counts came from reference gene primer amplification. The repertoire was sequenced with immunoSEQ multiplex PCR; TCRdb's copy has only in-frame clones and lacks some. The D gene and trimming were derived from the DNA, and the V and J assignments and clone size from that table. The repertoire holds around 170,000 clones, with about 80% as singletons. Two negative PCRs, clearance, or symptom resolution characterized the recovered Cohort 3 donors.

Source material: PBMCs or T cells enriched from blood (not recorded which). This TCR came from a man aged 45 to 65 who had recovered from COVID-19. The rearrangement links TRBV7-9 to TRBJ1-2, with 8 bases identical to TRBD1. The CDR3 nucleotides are TGTGCCAGCAGCTCGGACAGGGACTATGGCTACACCTTC. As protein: CASSSDRDYGYTF.